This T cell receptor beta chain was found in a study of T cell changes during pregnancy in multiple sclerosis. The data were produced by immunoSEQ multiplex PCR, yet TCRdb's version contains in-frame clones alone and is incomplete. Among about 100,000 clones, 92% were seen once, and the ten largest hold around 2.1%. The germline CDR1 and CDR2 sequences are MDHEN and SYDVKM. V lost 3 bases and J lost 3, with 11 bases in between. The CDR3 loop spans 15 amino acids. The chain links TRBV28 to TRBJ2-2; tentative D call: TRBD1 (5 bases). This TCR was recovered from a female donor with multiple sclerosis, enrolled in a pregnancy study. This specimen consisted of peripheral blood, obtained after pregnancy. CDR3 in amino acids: CASSLEDRYTGELFF. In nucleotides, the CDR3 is TGTGCCAGCAGTTTGGAAGACAGATACACCGGGGAGCTGTTTTTT.